This TCR beta chain came from a study of human T cells and chemical hapten exposure. Study-wide context: Sensitization was performed using 2% DPC on a roughly 2 cm by roughly 2 cm upper inner arm skin site. The study lasted about 24 weeks, and patients were dosed weekly with diphenylcyclopropenone on the scalp throughout. DPC (0.01%) was patch tested on the upper back and read at 6 days.

This clonotype was counted a few times. Time point denoted: patch test 1, 2 weeks after DPC sensitization. Stated treatment: therapeutic diphenylcyclopropenone sensitization with weekly scalp DPC. TCRdb reanalysed the RACE reads using MiXCR and keeps one entry per CDR3 protein. The repertoire includes roughly 180,000 distinct CDR3 sequences, more than 12% of them detected once, and approximately 1.5% sits in the top ten. CDR3 length: 17 residues. V was pared by 0 bases and J by 0 bases, with 5 bases of the junction left unmatched. Germline V gene sequence: CDR1 SGHRS, CDR2 YFSETQ. Sequences were derived from whole blood, sampled in connection with sensitization to the hapten diphenylcyclopropenone (DPC). This TCR was recovered from a woman aged 25 to 39 with alopecia areata. Some clones in this sample may be carry-over from other donors' samples. The chain carries TRBV5-1 and TRBJ1-4; 7 positions match TRBD1. DNA for the CDR3: TGCGCCAGCAGCTTGGAGCGGGGGACAGCAACTAATGAAAAACTGTTTTTT. The encoded protein is CASSLERGTATNEKLFF. Together with reference TRBV5-1 and TRBJ1-4, the CDR3 gives the full variable domain: KAGVTQTPRYLIKTRGQQVTLSCSPISGHRSVSWYQQTPGQGLQFLFEYFSETQRNKGNFPGRFSGRQFSNSRSEMNVSTLELGDSALYLCASSLERGTATNEKLFFGSGTQLSVL.